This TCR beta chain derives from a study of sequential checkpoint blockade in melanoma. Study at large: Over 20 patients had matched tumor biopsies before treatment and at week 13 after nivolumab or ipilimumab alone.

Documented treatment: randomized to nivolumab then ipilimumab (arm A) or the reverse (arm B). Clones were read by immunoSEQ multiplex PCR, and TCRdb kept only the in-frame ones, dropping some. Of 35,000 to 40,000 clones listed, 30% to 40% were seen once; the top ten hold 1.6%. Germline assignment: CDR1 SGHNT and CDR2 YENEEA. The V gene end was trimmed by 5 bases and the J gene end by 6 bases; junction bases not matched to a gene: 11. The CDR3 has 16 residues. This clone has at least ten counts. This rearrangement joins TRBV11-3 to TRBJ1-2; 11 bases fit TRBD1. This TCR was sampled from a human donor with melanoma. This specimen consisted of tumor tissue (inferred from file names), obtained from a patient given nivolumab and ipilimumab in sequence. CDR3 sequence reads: CASSAEARTGGDGYTF. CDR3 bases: TGTGCCAGCAGCGCAGAGGCACGGACAGGGGGCGATGGCTACACCTTC. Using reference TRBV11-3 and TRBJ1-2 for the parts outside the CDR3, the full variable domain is EAGVVQSPRYKIIEKKQPVAFWCNPISGHNTLYWYLQNLGQGPELLIRYENEEAVDDSQLPKDRFSAERLKGVDSTLKIQPAELGDSAVYLCASSAEARTGGDGYTFGSGTRLTVV.